This T cell receptor beta chain is drawn from a study of early T cells in non-severe SARS-CoV-2 infection. Study outcomes and limitations: Reliance on VDJdb matching favored anti-spike CD8 responses; private and CD4 specificities were missed.

Many counts were recorded for this clonotype. Its antigen is currently unknown. Deletions cut 5 bases from V and 6 bases from J, with 13 bases between. Germline values: CDR1 MNHEY, CDR2 SMNVEV (reference sequence). CDR3 length: 13 residues. Individual cDNA molecules received unique molecular identifiers during library preparation. Using its own MiXCR run on the 5' RACE reads, TCRdb lists one record per CDR3 protein. The sample has 20,000 to 25,000 distinct CDR3 sequences, approximately 5% seen once. This clonotype was obtained from an adult who was a healthcare worker with PCR-confirmed SARS-CoV-2 infection or an uninfected control (not recorded which). The chain combines TRBV27 with TRBJ1-1; D not resolved. The sample consisted of whole blood. The CDR3 region has the DNA TGTGCCAGCAGTCCCCCCGGGCGCGCTGAAGCTTTCTTT. This sequence encodes CASSPPGRAEAFF.